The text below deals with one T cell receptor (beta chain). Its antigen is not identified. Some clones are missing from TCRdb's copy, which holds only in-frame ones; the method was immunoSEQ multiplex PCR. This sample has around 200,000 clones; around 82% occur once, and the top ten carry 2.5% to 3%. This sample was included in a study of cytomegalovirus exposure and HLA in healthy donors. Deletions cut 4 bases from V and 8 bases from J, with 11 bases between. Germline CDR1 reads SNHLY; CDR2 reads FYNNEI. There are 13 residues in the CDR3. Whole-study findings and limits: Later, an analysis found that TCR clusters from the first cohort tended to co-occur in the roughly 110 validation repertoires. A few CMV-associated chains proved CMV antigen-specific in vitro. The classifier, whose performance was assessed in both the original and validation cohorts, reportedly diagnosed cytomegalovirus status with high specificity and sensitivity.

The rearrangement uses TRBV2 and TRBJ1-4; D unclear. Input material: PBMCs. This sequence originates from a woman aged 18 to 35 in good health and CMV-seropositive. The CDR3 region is CASSVAGNEKLFF. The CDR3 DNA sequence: TGTGCCAGCAGTGTCGCAGGAAACGAAAAACTGTTTTTT.